The 26 T cell receptor beta chains below were found in one sample sequenced in a study of blood T cell repertoires in COVID-19. Measured with immunoSEQ multiplex PCR; TCRdb has only the in-frame clones, and not every one. The table shows about 200,000 clones, with around 86% occurring only once. The specimen was peripheral blood. Receptors were obtained from a woman in her forties or fifties with COVID-19, enrolled during active disease.

The chain combines TRBV19 with TRBJ2-2, with a weak D call TRBD1 (6 bases). V lost 5 bases, J lost 5 bases, and 12 bases lay in between. The CDR3 length is 14 residues. CDR1 and CDR2 (germline): LNHDA, SQIVND (reference sequence). The CDR3 DNA reads TGTGCCAGTAGTGTAAGCACAGGGACCGGGGAGCTGTTTTTT. Its protein is CASSVSTGTGELFF.

V usage is TRBV7-2 and J usage is TRBJ2-1; a weak D match, TRBD2 (6 bases). Looked up from germline, CDR1 is SGHTA and CDR2 is FQGNSA. V was trimmed by 5 bases and J by 8 bases, leaving 13 bases between them. The CDR3 sequence is 13 residues long. CDR3 DNA: TGTGCCAGCAGCGGACTATTTAGCTATGAGCAGTTCTTC. This gives the protein CASSGLFSYEQFF.

V gene TRBV6-4 combines with J gene TRBJ2-3, with a tentative D call TRBD2 (6 bases). The ends were cut back, 4 bases at V and 5 bases at J, with 16 bases in the middle. The CDR3 has 15 amino acids. From germline, CDR1 is MRHNA and CDR2 SNTAGT. In nucleotides, the CDR3 is TGTGCCAGCAGTGGCTCGGGACTGGGGGTAGATACGCAGTATTTT. Its protein is CASSGSGLGVDTQYF.

This clone was seen a handful of times. V usage is TRBV29-1 and J usage is TRBJ1-1; 10 positions agree with TRBD1. V dropped 7 bases and J dropped 4; count of bases not matched to a gene: 6. This CDR3 has 13 amino acids. Germline V CDR1 and CDR2: SQVTM, ANQGSEA. CDR3 coding DNA: TGCAGCGCTTCGGACAGGGGGAGCACTGAAGCTTTCTTT. Amino acid sequence: CSASDRGSTEAFF.

DNA of the CDR3: TGTGCCACCAGTGGAGGAGGGCGCAACTATGGCTACACCTTC. Protein product: CATSGGGRNYGYTF. The chain links TRBV24-1 to TRBJ1-2; D is unresolved. This CDR3 spans 14 amino acids. Per germline, CDR1 KGHDR and CDR2 SFDVKD. V dropped 5 bases and J dropped 2 bases, with 11 bases sitting between them.

The chain is built from TRBV6-5 and TRBJ2-1, with 7 bases matching TRBD2. Per the germline V gene, CDR1 is MNHEY and CDR2 is SVGAGI. The CDR3 totals 16 residues. Trimming cost V 4 bases and J 0 bases; bases outside gene matches: 6. The CDR3 is CASSSPLAGSYNEQFF. CDR3 sequence (DNA): TGTGCCAGCAGTTCCCCATTAGCGGGCTCCTACAATGAGCAGTTCTTC.

The chain couples TRBV6-9 to TRBJ2-5; 7 bases match TRBD2. The CDR3 covers 14 residues. J lost 7 bases, V lost 2 bases, and 7 bases had no gene match. CDR1 and CDR2 from the germline V gene are MNHGY and SVAAGI. The CDR3 loop reads CASSYRAQRGTQYF. Written as DNA, the CDR3 is TGTGCCAGCAGTTATAGGGCCCAGCGGGGGACCCAGTACTTC.

This chain connects TRBV6-2 or TRBV6-3 to TRBJ2-5; no firm D call. CDR1 is MNHEY, CDR2 SVGEGT, per germline. CDR3 length: 14 amino acids. Trimming cost V 1 base and J 5 bases, with 11 bases left between them. The CDR3 spells CASSYLRPEETQYF. CDR3 sequence (DNA): TGTGCCAGCAGTTACTTACGGCCGGAGGAGACCCAGTACTTC.

This chain links TRBV28 with TRBJ2-2; a possible D gene is TRBD1 (6 bases). The germline CDR1 and CDR2 sequences are MDHEN and SYDVKM. The CDR3 length is 16 residues. The V end was cut by 7 bases, the J end by 1 base, with 16 bases between. The CDR3 coding sequence is TGTGCCAGCACCTTTACAGGGCCTGGGAACACCGGGGAGCTGTTTTTT. Protein sequence: CASTFTGPGNTGELFF. The whole variable domain, remainder taken from reference TRBV28 and TRBJ2-2, is DVKVTQSSRYLVKRTGEKVFLECVQDMDHENMFWYRQDPGLGLRLIYFSYDVKMKEKGDIPEGYSVSREKKERFSLILESASTNQTSMYLCASTFTGPGNTGELFFGEGSRLTVL.

V gene TRBV5-6 combines with J gene TRBJ1-1; tentatively, D is TRBD1 (5 bases). Germline V CDR1 and CDR2: SGHDT, YYEEEE. The CDR3 sequence is 15 residues long. V was clipped by 0 bases and J by 4 bases, with 13 bases between them. The CDR3 sequence is CASSLVGHTVTEAFF. The CDR3 nucleotides are TGTGCCAGCAGCTTGGTAGGACATACGGTCACTGAAGCTTTCTTT. The variable domain in full, completed from reference TRBV5-6 and TRBJ1-1, reads DAGVTQSPTHLIKTRGQQVTLRCSPKSGHDTVSWYQQALGQGPQFIFQYYEEEERQRGNFPDRFSGHQFPNYSSELNVNALLLGDSALYLCASSLVGHTVTEAFFGQGTRLTVV.

The chain recombines TRBV4-1 with TRBJ1-4; D is undetermined. With 0 bases removed from V and 3 bases from J, the gap between germline ends came to 17 bases. Looked up from germline, CDR1 is MGHRA and CDR2 is YSYEKL. The CDR3 is 18 amino acids. CDR3 sequence: CASSQEPGRLEANEKLFF. DNA for the CDR3: TGCGCCAGCAGCCAAGAACCGGGAAGGTTAGAGGCTAATGAAAAACTGTTTTTT.

V and J are TRBV5-1 and TRBJ2-1, with TRBD2 as a possible D gene (5 bases). Looked up from germline, CDR1 is SGHRS and CDR2 is YFSETQ. This CDR3 comprises 17 residues. V lost 0 bases and J 0 bases, leaving 13 bases between the germline ends. CDR3 DNA sequence: TGCGCCAGCAGCTTGGTCAGGACTTTAAACTCCTACAATGAGCAGTTCTTC. Its protein is CASSLVRTLNSYNEQFF.

This clone appeared a single time. This chain connects TRBV19 to TRBJ2-3; D possibly corresponds to TRBD2 (5 bases). The germline CDR1 and CDR2 sequences are LNHDA and SQIVND (reference sequence). The V end lost 5 bases, the J end lost 1 base, and 13 bases lay between the germline ends. The CDR3 is made up of 15 amino acids. In DNA, the CDR3 is TGTGCCAGTAGTCCCCGGACCGGGGGCACAGATACGCAGTATTTT. Residues: CASSPRTGGTDTQYF.

The CDR3 reads CASSVHNSNQPQHF. CDR3 DNA sequence: TGTGCCAGCAGCGTACACAATAGCAATCAGCCCCAGCATTTT. The chain employs TRBV9 and TRBJ1-5; D unresolved. This CDR3 contains 14 residues. The germline gives CDR1 SGDLS, CDR2 YYNGEE. Trimming took off 1 base at V and 0 bases at J, with 5 bases between the two ends.

CDR3 sequence (DNA): TGTGCCAGCAGTTTTAAGTTGGGAGAGAAAGCTTTCTTT. This codes for CASSFKLGEKAFF. The V call is TRBV12-3 or TRBV12-4, the J call TRBJ1-1; D not resolved. The CDR3 is 13 residues long. V dropped 3 bases and J dropped 9 bases, with 14 bases sitting between them.

CDR3 coding DNA: TGTGCCAGCAGCCCTCTGAGACAGTACTACGAGCAGTACGTC. Translating gives CASSPLRQYYEQYV. This chain connects TRBV21-1 to TRBJ2-7; the table names TRBD1, a call not compared with the DNA. TRBV21-1 is an annotated pseudogene. The CDR3 totals 14 residues.

This chain connects TRBV5-1 to TRBJ2-1, with TRBD1 matching 7 bases. Unmatched junction bases numbered 13, after V lost 4 bases and J lost 9 bases. The CDR3 contains 15 residues. Per the germline V gene, CDR1 is SGHRS and CDR2 is YFSETQ. In DNA form, the CDR3 reads TGCGCCAGCAGCCAAGACAGGGTTCCGCTAAGTGAGCAGTTCTTC. Its protein is CASSQDRVPLSEQFF.

The J gene is TRBJ1-2, the V gene TRBV19; TRBD1 agrees at 8 bases. This CDR3 comprises 17 residues. Trimming at V came to 6 bases and at J to 2 bases, leaving 14 bases not matched to a gene. Germline-derived CDR1 and CDR2 are LNHDA and SQIVND (reference sequence). The CDR3 protein is CASSSVVQGAENYGYTF. The CDR3 coding sequence is TGTGCCAGTAGCAGCGTGGTTCAGGGGGCGGAGAACTATGGCTACACCTTC.

The chain joins TRBV6-5 to TRBJ2-7; 9 positions match TRBD1. CDR1 is MNHEY and CDR2 is SVGAGI in the germline V gene. The CDR3 has 13 amino acids. Unmatched junction bases numbered 6, after V lost 4 bases and J lost 8 bases. CDR3 nucleotide sequence: TGTGCCAGCAGTTCGGGACAGGGAGGGAAGCAGTACTTC. Translating gives CASSSGQGGKQYF.

This clone was picked up one time. V gene TRBV10-3 combines with J gene TRBJ1-6, with unresolved D. The germline V gene encodes CDR1 ENHRY and CDR2 SYGVKD. CDR3 size: 13 residues. V was clipped by 1 base and J by 10 bases, with 8 bases between them. The CDR3 DNA is TGTGCCATCAGTGAGTTCGGGATCTCACCCCTCCACTTT. This sequence encodes CAISEFGISPLHF.

The V call is TRBV19, the J call TRBJ1-5; maybe TRBD1 (6 bases). Germline assignment: CDR1 LNHDA and CDR2 SQIVND (reference sequence). The CDR3 contains 14 residues. Trimming pared 5 bases from V and 5 bases from J, leaving 13 bases between. CDR3 sequence: CASSSGPGDQPQHF. Written as DNA, the CDR3 is TGTGCCAGTAGTTCAGGGCCAGGGGATCAGCCCCAGCATTTT.

The chain couples TRBV6-5 to TRBJ1-2; D is perhaps TRBD1 (5 bases). Deletions cut 11 bases from V and 3 bases from J, with 22 bases between. CDR1 is MNHEY and CDR2 is SVGAGI in the germline V gene. The CDR3 extends over 15 amino acids. This chain's CDR3 is CAGRGRRGADYGYTF. As DNA, the CDR3 is TGTGCCGGGAGGGGAAGGCGGGGCGCGGACTATGGCTACACCTTC.

The V and J genes are TRBV5-6 and TRBJ2-3; 8 bases line up with TRBD2. Germline V lookup: CDR1 SGHDT, CDR2 YYEEEE. The ends lost 2 bases at V and 4 bases at J; junction bases unmatched: 9. The CDR3 loop spans 16 amino acids. CDR3 amino acids: CASSFVSGGGPDTQYF. CDR3 sequence (DNA): TGTGCCAGCAGCTTCGTCAGCGGGGGCGGCCCAGATACGCAGTATTTT.

The chain has TRBV14 and TRBJ2-7; no clear D gene. The CDR3 consists of 13 residues. V was clipped by 1 base and J by 1 base, with 5 bases between them. Germline loops: CDR1 SGHDN, CDR2 FVKESK. The chain's CDR3 is CASSQGTSYEQYF. The CDR3 bases are TGTGCCAGCAGCCAAGGAACATCCTACGAGCAGTACTTC. The full variable domain, in which reference TRBV14 and TRBJ2-7 provide the parts outside the CDR3, is EAGVTQFPSHSVIEKGQTVTLRCDPISGHDNLYWYRRVMGKEIKFLLHFVKESKQDESGMPNNRFLAERTGGTYSTLKVQPAELEDSGVYFCASSQGTSYEQYFGPGTRLTVT.

The chain is built from TRBV4-1 and TRBJ2-7; TRBD2 agrees at 11 bases. This CDR3 contains 15 residues. The V segment lost 5 bases and the J segment 0 bases; nucleotides outside the gene matches: 3. Germline CDR1 MGHRA, CDR2 YSYEKL. CDR3 loop: CASSSSGGSSYEQYV. CDR3 in DNA: TGCGCCAGCAGCTCTAGCGGGGGGAGCTCCTACGAGCAGTACGTC.

This chain links TRBV7-6 with TRBJ2-3; 10 bases match TRBD2. Losses at the gene ends were 5 bases for V and 1 base for J; bases not matched to a gene: 9. The germline V gene encodes CDR1 SGHVS and CDR2 FNYEAQ. The CDR3 has 17 residues. CDR3 DNA sequence: TGTGCCAGCAGCCCTCGCGGACTAGCGGACGGCACAGATACGCAGTATTTT. Translated: CASSPRGLADGTDTQYF.